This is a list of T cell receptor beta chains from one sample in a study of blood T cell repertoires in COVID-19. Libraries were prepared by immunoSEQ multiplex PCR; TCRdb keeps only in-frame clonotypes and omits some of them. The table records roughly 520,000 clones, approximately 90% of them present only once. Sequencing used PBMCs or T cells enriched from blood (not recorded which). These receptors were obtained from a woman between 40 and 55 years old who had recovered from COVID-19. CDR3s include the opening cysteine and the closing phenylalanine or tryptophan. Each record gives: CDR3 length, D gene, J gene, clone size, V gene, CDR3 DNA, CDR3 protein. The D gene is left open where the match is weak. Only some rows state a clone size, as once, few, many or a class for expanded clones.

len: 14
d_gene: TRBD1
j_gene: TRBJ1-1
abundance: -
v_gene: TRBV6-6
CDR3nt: TGTGCCAGCAGTCTCACAGGGGGCAGAACTGAAGCTTTCTTT
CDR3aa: CASSLTGGRTEAFF

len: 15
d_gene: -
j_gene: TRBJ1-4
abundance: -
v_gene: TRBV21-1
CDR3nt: TGTGCCAGCAGCAATCGGGGGGACGTAAATGAAAAACTGTTTTTT
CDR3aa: CASSNRGDVNEKLFF

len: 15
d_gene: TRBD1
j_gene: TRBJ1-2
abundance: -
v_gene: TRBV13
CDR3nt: TGTGCCAGCAGCCCTATTCAGGGACAGGGGTATGGCTACACCTTC
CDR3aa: CASSPIQGQGYGYTF

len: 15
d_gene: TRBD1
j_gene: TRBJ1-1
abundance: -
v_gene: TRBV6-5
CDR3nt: TGTGCCAGCAGTTACTCAAGGACAGGGAGCACTGAAGCTTTCTTT
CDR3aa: CASSYSRTGSTEAFF

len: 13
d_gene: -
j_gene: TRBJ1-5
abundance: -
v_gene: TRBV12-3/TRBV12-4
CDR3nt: TGTGCCAGCAAAAAACAGGGTCGTCAGCCCCAGCATTTT
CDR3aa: CASKKQGRQPQHF

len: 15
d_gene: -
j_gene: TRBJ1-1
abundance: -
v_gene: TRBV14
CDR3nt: TGTGCCAGCAGCCAAGATCGGGCGCGGGGATCTGAAGCTTTCTTT
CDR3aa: CASSQDRARGSEAFF

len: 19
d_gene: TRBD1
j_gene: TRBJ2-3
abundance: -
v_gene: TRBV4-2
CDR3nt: TGTGCCAGCAGCCAAGAAATTAACAAAAACAGGGGGCAGACAGATACGCAGTATTTT
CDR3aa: CASSQEINKNRGQTDTQYF

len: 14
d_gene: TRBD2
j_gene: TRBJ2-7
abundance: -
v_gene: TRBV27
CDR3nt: TGTGCCAGCAGTTTGCGTAGCGGGAGGGATGAGCAGTACTTC
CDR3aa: CASSLRSGRDEQYF

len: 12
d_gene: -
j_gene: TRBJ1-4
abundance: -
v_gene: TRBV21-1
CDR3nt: TGTGCCAGCAGCAAATCGCGGGAAAAACTGTTTTTT
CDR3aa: CASSKSREKLFF

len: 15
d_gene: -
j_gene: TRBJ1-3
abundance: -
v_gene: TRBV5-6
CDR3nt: TGTGCCAGCAGCTTGTGGGGGGGCCCTGGAAACACCATATATTTT
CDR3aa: CASSLWGGPGNTIYF

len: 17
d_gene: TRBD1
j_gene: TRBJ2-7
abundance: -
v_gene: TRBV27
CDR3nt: TGTGCCAGCAGTCATAGGACAGGGGGCGCGATACGGTACGAGCAGTACTTC
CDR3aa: CASSHRTGGAIRYEQYF

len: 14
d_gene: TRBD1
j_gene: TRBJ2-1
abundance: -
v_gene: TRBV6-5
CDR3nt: TGTGCCAGCGGGAGACGACAGGGTAGCGATGAGCAGTTCTTC
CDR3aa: CASGRRQGSDEQFF

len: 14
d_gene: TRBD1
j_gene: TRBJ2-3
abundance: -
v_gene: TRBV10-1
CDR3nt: TGCGCCAGCAGTTCGGACAGGGTCACAGATACGCAGTATTTT
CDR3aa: CASSSDRVTDTQYF

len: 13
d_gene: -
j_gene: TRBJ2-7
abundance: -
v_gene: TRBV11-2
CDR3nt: TGTGCCAGCAGCTTAGGACAGCACTACGAGCAGTACTTC
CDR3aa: CASSLGQHYEQYF

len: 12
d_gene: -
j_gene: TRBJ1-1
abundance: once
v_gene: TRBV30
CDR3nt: TGTGCCTGGAGTCGCACGGACACTGAAGCTTTCTTT
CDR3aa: CAWSRTDTEAFF

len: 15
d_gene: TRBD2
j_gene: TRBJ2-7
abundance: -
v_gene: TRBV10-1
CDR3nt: TGCGCCAGCAGCGAGGCGGCGGGAGGGCCGGGGGAGCAGTACTTC
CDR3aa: CASSEAAGGPGEQYF

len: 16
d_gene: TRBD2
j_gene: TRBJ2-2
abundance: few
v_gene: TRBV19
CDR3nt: TGTGCCAGTAGTGCCGCAGCGGGAGGGCCCACCGGGGAGCTGTTTTTT
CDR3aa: CASSAAAGGPTGELFF

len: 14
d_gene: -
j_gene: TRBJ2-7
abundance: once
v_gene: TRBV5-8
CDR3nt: TGTGCCAGCAGCTTGGGTCAGGGTCTCTACGAGCAGTACTTC
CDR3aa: CASSLGQGLYEQYF

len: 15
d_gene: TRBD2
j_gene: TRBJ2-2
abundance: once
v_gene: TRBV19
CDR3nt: TGTGCCAGTAGTATGCACGGGAGGGACACCGGGGAGCTGTTTTTT
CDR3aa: CASSMHGRDTGELFF

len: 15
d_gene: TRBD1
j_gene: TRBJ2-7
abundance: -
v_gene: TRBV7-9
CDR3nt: TGTGCCAGCAGCAATAGGGCAGGGGGAGTGTTGGAGCAGTACTTC
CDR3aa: CASSNRAGGVLEQYF

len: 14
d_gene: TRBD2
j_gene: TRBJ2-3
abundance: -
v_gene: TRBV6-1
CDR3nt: TGTGCCAGCAGTGTAGCGGGAGTGGGGGGTACGCAGTATTTT
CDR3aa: CASSVAGVGGTQYF

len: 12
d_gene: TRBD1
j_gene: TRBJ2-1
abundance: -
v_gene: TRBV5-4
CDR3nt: TGTGCCAGCAGCTTAGACAGGGGCGACGAGTTCTTC
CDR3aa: CASSLDRGDEFF

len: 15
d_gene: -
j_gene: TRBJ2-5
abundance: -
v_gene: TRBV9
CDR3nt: TGTGCCAGCAGCGTAGGGGCTTACCGTAAGGAGACCCAGTACTTC
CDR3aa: CASSVGAYRKETQYF

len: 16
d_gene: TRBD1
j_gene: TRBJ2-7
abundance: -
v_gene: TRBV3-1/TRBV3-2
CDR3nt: TGTGCCAGCAGCCAAGCCCACCTCCGGACAGGCTACGAGCAGTACTTC
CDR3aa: CASSQAHLRTGYEQYF

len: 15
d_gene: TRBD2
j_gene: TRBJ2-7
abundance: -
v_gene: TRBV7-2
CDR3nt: TGTGCCAGCAGCTTACGGGAGGGAGGGAACTACGAGCAGTACTTC
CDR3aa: CASSLREGGNYEQYF

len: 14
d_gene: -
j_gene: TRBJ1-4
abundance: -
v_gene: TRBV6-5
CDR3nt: TGTGCCAGCCGGCCGGACACAGGAAGGGAAAAACTGTTTTTT
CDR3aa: CASRPDTGREKLFF

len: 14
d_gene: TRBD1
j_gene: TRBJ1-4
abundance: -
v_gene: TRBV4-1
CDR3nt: TGCGCCAGCAACCAGGGGGCGAATCTTGAAAAACTGTTTTTT
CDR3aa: CASNQGANLEKLFF

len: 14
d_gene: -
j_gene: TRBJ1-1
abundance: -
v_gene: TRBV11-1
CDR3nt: TGTGCCAGCAGCTTAGATCGGAGAGGCACTGAAGCTTTCTTT
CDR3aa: CASSLDRRGTEAFF

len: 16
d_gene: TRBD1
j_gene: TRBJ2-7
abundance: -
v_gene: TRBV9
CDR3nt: TGTGCCAGCAGCCCCTACGGACAGGGGGGTACCTACGAGCAGTACTTC
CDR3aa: CASSPYGQGGTYEQYF

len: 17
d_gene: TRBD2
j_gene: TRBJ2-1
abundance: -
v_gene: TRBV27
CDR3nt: TGTGCCAGCAGCCAAACCCCGACTAGCGGGAGGCCAGATGAGCAGTTCTTC
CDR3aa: CASSQTPTSGRPDEQFF

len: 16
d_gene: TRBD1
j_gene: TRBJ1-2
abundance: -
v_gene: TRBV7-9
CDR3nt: TGTGCCAGCAGCTTAGAACGCGTCAGGGGGCTTGATGGCTACACCTTC
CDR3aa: CASSLERVRGLDGYTF